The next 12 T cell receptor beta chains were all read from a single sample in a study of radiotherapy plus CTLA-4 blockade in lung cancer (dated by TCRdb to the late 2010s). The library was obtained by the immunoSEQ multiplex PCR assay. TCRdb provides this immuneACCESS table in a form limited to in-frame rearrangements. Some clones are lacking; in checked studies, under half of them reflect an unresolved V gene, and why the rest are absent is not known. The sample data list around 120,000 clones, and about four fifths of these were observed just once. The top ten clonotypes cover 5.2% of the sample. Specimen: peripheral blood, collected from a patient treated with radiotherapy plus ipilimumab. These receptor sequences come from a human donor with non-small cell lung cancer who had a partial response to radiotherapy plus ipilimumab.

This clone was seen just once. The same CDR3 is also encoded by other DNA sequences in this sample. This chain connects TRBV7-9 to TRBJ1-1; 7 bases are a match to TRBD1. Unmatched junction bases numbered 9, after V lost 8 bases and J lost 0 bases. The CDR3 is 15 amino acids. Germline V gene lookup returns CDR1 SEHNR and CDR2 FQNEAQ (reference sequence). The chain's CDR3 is CASSPRTGVNTEAFF. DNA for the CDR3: TGTGCCAGCTCGCCTCGGACAGGCGTGAACACTGAAGCTTTCTTT. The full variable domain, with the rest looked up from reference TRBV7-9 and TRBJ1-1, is DTGVSQNPRHKITKRGQNVTFRCDPISEHNRLYWYRQTLGQGPEFLTYFQNEAQLEKSRLLSDRFSAERPKGSFSTLEIQRTEQGDSAMYLCASSPRTGVNTEAFFGQGTRLTVV.

CDR3 region: CASSGDRGLSTEAFF. The DNA of the CDR3 is TGCGCCAGCAGCGGGGACAGGGGGCTGAGCACTGAAGCTTTCTTT. The chain has TRBV5-1 and TRBJ1-1, with TRBD1 identical over 12 bases. The germline V gene has CDR1 SGHRS and CDR2 YFSETQ. The CDR3 is 15 residues long. V lost 4 bases to trimming and J lost 4 bases; unmatched junction nucleotides: 5.

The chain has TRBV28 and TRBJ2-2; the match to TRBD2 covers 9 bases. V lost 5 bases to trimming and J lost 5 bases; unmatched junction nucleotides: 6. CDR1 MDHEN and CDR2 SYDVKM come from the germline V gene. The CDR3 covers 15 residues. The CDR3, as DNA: TGTGCCAGCAGTCGTAGCGGGAGTAGGACCGGGGAGCTGTTTTTT. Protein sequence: CASSRSGSRTGELFF.

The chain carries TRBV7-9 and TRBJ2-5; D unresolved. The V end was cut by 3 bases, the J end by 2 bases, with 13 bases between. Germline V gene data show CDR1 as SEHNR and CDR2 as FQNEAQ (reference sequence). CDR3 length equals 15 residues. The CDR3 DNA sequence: TGTGCCAGCAGCTTTTTCGTTATCGGGCAAGAGACCCAGTACTTC. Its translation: CASSFFVIGQETQYF.

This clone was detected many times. CDR3 in amino acids: CSVEGGRKGSGNTIYF. The DNA for the CDR3 is TGCAGCGTTGAAGGGGGCCGAAAGGGTTCAGGAAACACCATATATTTT. The rearrangement joins TRBV29-1 to TRBJ1-3, with TRBD1 as a possible D gene (5 bases). Germline V gene lookup returns CDR1 SQVTM and CDR2 ANQGSEA. The CDR3 sequence is 16 residues long. V dropped 1 base and J dropped 4 bases, with 17 bases sitting between them.

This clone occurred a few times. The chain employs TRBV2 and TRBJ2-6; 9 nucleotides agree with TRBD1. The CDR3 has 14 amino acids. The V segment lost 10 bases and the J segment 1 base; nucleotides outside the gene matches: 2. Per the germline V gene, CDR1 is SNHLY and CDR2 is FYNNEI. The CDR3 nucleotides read TGTGCCACCGGGACAGGGTCTGGGGCCAACGTCCTGACTTTC. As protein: CATGTGSGANVLTF.

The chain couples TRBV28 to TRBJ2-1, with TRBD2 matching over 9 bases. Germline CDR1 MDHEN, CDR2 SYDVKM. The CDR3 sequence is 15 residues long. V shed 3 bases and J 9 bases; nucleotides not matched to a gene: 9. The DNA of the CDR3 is TGTGCCAGCAGTTTGGGGCTAGCGGGACTGGCTGAGCAGTTCTTC. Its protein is CASSLGLAGLAEQFF.

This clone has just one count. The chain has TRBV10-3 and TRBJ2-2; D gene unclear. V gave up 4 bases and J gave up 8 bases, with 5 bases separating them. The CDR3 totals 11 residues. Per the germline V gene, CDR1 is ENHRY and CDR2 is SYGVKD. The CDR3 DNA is TGTGCCATCAGTGTGACTGGGGAGCTGTTTTTT. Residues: CAISVTGELFF.

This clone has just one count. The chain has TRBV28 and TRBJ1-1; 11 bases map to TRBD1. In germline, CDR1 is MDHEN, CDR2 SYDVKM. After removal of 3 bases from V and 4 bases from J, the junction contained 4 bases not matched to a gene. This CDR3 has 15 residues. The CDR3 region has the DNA TGTGCCAGCAGTTTTGTTGGGACAGGGGGCACTGAAGCTTTCTTT. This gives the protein CASSFVGTGGTEAFF.

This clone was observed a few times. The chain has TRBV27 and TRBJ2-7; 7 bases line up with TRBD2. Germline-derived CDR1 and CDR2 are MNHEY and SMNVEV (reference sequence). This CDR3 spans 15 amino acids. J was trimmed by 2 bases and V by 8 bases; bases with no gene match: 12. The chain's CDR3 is CASASRPSGPYEQYF. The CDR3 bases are TGTGCCAGCGCTTCAAGGCCTAGCGGCCCCTACGAGCAGTACTTC.

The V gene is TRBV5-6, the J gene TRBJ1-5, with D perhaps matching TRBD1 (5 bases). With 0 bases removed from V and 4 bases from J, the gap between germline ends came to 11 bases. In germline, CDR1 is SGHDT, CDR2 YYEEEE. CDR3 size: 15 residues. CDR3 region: CASSLGAGRNQPQHF. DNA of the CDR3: TGTGCCAGCAGCTTGGGGGCAGGGAGGAATCAGCCCCAGCATTTT.

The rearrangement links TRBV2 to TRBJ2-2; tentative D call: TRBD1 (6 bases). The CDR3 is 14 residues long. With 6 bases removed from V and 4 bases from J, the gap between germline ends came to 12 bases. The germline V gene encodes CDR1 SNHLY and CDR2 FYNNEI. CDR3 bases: TGTGCCAGCAGCGGGCAGGGGAGCACCGGGGAGCTGTTTTTT. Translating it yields CASSGQGSTGELFF.